The 2 T cell receptor beta chains below come from one sample, sequenced in a study of technical replicates of blood from a few donors. TCRdb's copy holds only in-frame clones and misses some; the assay was immunoSEQ multiplex PCR. The sample lists 80,000 to 95,000 clones, about 91% occurring once. The sequenced sample consisted of T cells isolated from PBMCs. The receptor set was obtained from a human donor in good health.

Only a few counts were recorded for this clone. V usage is TRBV7-9 and J usage is TRBJ1-1; no definite D call. This CDR3 region has 12 residues. The ends were cut back, 3 bases at V and 6 bases at J, with 8 bases in the middle. The germline V gene encodes CDR1 SEHNR and CDR2 FQNEAQ (reference sequence). The CDR3 here is CASSLPQAEAFF. CDR3 DNA: TGTGCCAGCAGCTTGCCCCAGGCTGAAGCTTTCTTT. The whole variable domain, filled in from reference TRBV7-9 and TRBJ1-1, reads DTGVSQNPRHKITKRGQNVTFRCDPISEHNRLYWYRQTLGQGPEFLTYFQNEAQLEKSRLLSDRFSAERPKGSFSTLEIQRTEQGDSAMYLCASSLPQAEAFFGQGTRLTVV.

The chain combines TRBV7-2 with TRBJ2-7; a weak D match, TRBD2 (6 bases). Trimming left V 3 bases short and J 5 bases short, with 17 bases between. CDR1 is SGHTA, CDR2 FQGNSA, per germline. CDR3 length: 15 residues. The CDR3 is CASSFPIGGLHEQYF. CDR3 nucleotides: TGTGCCAGCAGCTTCCCCATCGGGGGATTACACGAGCAGTACTTC.